This T cell receptor beta chain was retrieved from a study of T cell clusters in autoimmune cytopenias. General study points: Clustering suggested that physiological T cell clusters were missing in primary autoimmune cytopenia patients. Active autoimmune hepatitis patients had about 3-fold fewer exclusive TRB clusters than healthy donors.

TRB rearrangements were amplified by touch-down multiplex PCR with mixed TRB-A/B primers. For each CDR3 protein, TCRdb gives one entry from its re-call of the multiplex PCR reads, without DNA. Its clone listing holds roughly 10,000 distinct CDR3 sequences. Comment on this clonotype: The antigen is unknown.

Each sample's input was 250 ng genomic DNA, some 40,000 genome equivalents. Germline V gene lookup returns CDR1 SGHVS and CDR2 FNYEAQ. The CDR3 loop spans 18 amino acids. A further study also used this sample, focusing on T cell repertoires in aging, cancer and after chemotherapy. That paper notes: Loss of evenness, beyond lost richness, contributed to age-related TCR diversity decline in cancer patients.

This TCR was sampled from a human donor in good health. The rearrangement links TRBV7-6 to TRBJ2-1; TCRdb's D call, TRBD2, is unchecked because there is no DNA. Sequencing was performed on peripheral blood. The CDR3 here is CASSLTISLAGGYNEQFF.